This TCR beta chain was sequenced in a study of sequential checkpoint blockade in melanoma. Study as a whole: After both sequences, patients received maintenance nivolumab.

Treatment defined: randomized to nivolumab then ipilimumab (arm A) or the reverse (arm B). Trimming removed 5 bases at V and 2 bases at J, with 12 bases between. Germline assignment: CDR1 MNHEY and CDR2 SMNVEV (reference sequence). The CDR3 sequence is 14 residues long. TCRdb's copy holds only in-frame clones and misses some; the assay was immunoSEQ multiplex PCR. The sample includes some 9,600 clones, more than 75% of them seen just once. The chain couples TRBV27 to TRBJ1-2; D is ambiguous. This TCR derives from a human donor with melanoma. Source: CD8+ T cells sorted from blood (inferred from file names), taken from a patient given nivolumab and ipilimumab in sequence. The chain's CDR3 is CASSAEGRNYGYTF. The CDR3 bases are TGTGCCAGCAGTGCAGAAGGGAGGAACTATGGCTACACCTTC.